This TCR beta chain was sequenced during a study of post-analysis software for immune sequencing data. Study background: The courses of disease that were included comprised relapsing-remitting, secondary progressive and progressive-relapsing multiple sclerosis. Study-wide results and caveats: There was significantly lower normalized Chao1 diversity in multiple sclerosis patients than in controls.

A remark on this clonotype: What it binds is not known.

Prepared TCR beta cDNA libraries contained unique molecular identifiers. Some 500,000 cDNA molecules were obtained per 1 to 10 million input T cells. One entry per CDR3 protein results from TCRdb running MiXCR on the PCR reads. The sample contains approximately 660,000 distinct CDR3 sequences, more than 50% of which appear only once. The clonotype comes from a girl between 2 and 10 years old with multiple sclerosis. The sequenced material came from blood.

CDR3 in DNA: TGTGCCAGCAGCTTAGGCTCAGTAATCGCCAGTTCACCCCTCCACTTT. This codes for CASSLGSVIASSPLHF. The chain joins TRBV7-9 to TRBJ1-6; D not certain. The V end was cut by 1 base, the J end by 9 bases, with 16 bases between. Germline loops: CDR1 SEHNR, CDR2 FQNEAQ (reference sequence). The CDR3 totals 16 residues. Complete variable domain (other parts from reference TRBV7-9 and TRBJ1-6): DTGVSQNPRHKITKRGQNVTFRCDPISEHNRLYWYRQTLGQGPEFLTYFQNEAQLEKSRLLSDRFSAERPKGSFSTLEIQRTEQGDSAMYLCASSLGSVIASSPLHFGNGTRLTVT.